This T cell receptor beta chain was documented in a study of cytomegalovirus exposure and HLA in healthy donors. For the study at large: The Caucasian-associated ancestry cluster contained about four fifths of the approximately 400 genotyped donors.

General study points: A later analysis linked a missense DCLRE1C variant to TCR beta V- and J-gene trimming. A later analysis reportedly identified an Asian-associated ancestry cluster as carrying fewer N-insertions than the 666-donor mean. The study had only CMV serostatus as immune exposure information.

About this clone: Its antigen is undetermined.

Vbeta (60) and Jbeta (13) primers were used in the PCR. Profiling relied on immunoSEQ multiplex PCR, and the TCRdb table lists in-frame clones only, not all of them. The sample shows more than 140,000 clones, roughly four fifths of them seen only once. The germline CDR1 and CDR2 sequences are SGHRS and YFSETQ. V lost 3 bases and J 0 bases, leaving 8 bases between the germline ends. The length of the CDR3 is 14 residues. The rearrangement links TRBV5-1 to TRBJ2-3; weak D call: TRBD2 (6 bases). This clonotype was obtained from a man younger than 30 in good health and CMV-seropositive. The sample was PBMCs. CDR3 region: CASSSGTSTDTQYF. DNA of the CDR3: TGCGCCAGCAGCTCCGGGACTAGCACAGATACGCAGTATTTT.